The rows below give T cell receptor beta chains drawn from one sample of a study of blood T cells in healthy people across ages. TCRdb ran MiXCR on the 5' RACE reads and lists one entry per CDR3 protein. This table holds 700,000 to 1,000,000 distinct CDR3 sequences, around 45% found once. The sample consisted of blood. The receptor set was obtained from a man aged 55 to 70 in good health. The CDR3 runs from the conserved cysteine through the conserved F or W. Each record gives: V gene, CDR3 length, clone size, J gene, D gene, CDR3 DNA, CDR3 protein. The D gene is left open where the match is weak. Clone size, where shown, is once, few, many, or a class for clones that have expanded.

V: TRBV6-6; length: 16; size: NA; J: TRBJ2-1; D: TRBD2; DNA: TGTGCCAGCAGTTATCGAACCGGGACTAGTAACAATGAGCAGTTCTTC; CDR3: CASSYRTGTSNNEQFF
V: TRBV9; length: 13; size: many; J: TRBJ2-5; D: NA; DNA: TGTGCCAGCAGCCCACCAGCCTTGGAGACCCAGTACTTC; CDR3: CASSPPALETQYF
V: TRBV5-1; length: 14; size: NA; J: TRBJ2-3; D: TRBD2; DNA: TGCGCCAGCAGCCCACGTCGGGGAGGGGATACGCAGTATTTT; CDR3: CASSPRRGGDTQYF
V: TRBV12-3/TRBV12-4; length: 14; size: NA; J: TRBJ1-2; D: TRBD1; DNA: TGTGCCAGCACCTGGACAGGGTTCGACTATGGCTACACCTTC; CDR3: CASTWTGFDYGYTF
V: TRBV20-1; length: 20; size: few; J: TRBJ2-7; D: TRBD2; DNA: TGCAGTGCGCAAAACTTCGGCAGCGGGGGGGCTTCCTTGGGAGGCTACGAGCAGTACTTC; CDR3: CSAQNFGSGGASLGGYEQYF
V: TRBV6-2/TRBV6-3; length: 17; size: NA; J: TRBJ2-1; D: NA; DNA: TGTGCCAGCAGTTACTCGAGATTGCGGCAGGCGACGGGTGAGCAGTTCTTC; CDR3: CASSYSRLRQATGEQFF
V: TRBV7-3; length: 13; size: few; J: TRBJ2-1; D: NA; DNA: TGTGCCAGCAGCTCCGGGCTGGGCAATGAGCAGTTCTTC; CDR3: CASSSGLGNEQFF
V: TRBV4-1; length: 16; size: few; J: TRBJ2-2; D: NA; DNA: TGCGCCAGCAGCCAAGATCGTCAGGGGAACACCGGGGAGCTGTTTTTT; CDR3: CASSQDRQGNTGELFF
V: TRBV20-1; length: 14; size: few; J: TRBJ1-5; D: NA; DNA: TGCAGTGCTAGAGATCCCCAGTCAAATCAGCCCCAGCATTTT; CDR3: CSARDPQSNQPQHF
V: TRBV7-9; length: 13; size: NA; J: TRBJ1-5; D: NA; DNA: TGTGCCAGCAGCTCGGAACGGAATCAGCCCCAGCATTTT; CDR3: CASSSERNQPQHF
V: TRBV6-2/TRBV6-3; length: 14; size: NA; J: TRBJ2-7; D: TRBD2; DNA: TGTGCCAGCGCAACGGAGCGGGGGTCGTACGAGCAGTACTTC; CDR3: CASATERGSYEQYF
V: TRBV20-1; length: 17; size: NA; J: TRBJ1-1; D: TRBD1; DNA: TGCAGTGCTAGTGTGTCGATAGGGGACAGATTGAACACTGAAGCTTTCTTT; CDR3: CSASVSIGDRLNTEAFF
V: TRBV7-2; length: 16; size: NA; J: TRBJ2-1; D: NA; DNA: TGTGCCAGCAGCTTAAGACCGGGGGTACCCTACAATGAGCAGTTCTTC; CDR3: CASSLRPGVPYNEQFF
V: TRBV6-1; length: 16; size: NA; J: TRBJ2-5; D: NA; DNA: TGTGCCAGCAGTGAATGGGACACTCTTCGACAAGAGACCCAGTACTTC; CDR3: CASSEWDTLRQETQYF
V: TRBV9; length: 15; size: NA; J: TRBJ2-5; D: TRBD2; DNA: TGTGCCAGCAGCGCACGGGGGGGAACCCAAGAGACCCAGTACTTC; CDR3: CASSARGGTQETQYF
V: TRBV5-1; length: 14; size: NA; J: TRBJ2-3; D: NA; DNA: TGCGCCAGCAGCTTAGGGGGAATCAAAGATACGCAGTATTTT; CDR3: CASSLGGIKDTQYF
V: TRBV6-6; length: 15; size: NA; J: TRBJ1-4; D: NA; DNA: TGTGCCAGCAGTTTGGGCCTCGGACTTAATGAAAAACTGTTTTTT; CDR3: CASSLGLGLNEKLFF
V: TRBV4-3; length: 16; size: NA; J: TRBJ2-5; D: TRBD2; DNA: TGCGCCAGCAGCCACCGAGCGGGGGGGTACCAAGAGACCCAGTACTTC; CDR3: CASSHRAGGYQETQYF
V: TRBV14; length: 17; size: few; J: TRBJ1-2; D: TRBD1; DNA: TGTGCCAGCAGCCAACAGAGAAGTGGACAGGGATTCGGTGGCTACACCTTC; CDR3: CASSQQRSGQGFGGYTF
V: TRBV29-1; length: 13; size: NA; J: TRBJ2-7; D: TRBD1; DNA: TGCAGCGCCGGACAGGGGGAGGCCTACGAGCAGTACTTC; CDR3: CSAGQGEAYEQYF
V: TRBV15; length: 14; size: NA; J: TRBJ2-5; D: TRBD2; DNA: TGTGCCACCAGCAGAGGGACTAGTGGGGAGACCCAGTACTTC; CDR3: CATSRGTSGETQYF
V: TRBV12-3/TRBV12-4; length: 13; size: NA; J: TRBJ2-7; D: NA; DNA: TGTGCCAGCAGTTCGGAGGGAAGACACGAGCAGTACTTC; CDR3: CASSSEGRHEQYF
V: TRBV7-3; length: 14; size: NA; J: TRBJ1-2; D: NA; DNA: TGTGCCTCGGACCGTGGGAGAGGGGGTTATGGCTACACCTTC; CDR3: CASDRGRGGYGYTF
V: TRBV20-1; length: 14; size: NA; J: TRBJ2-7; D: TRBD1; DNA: TGCAGTGCTAGAGGGACAGGGGACCTCTACGAGCAGTACTTC; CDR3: CSARGTGDLYEQYF
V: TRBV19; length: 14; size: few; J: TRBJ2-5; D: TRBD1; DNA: TGTGCCAGTAGTGGGACAGGGCTTGGCGAGACCCAGTACTTC; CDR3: CASSGTGLGETQYF
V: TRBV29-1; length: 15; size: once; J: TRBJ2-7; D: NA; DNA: TGCAGCGTGGTAAGCAGGGGAAGCTCCTACAATGAGCAGTACTTC; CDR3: CSVVSRGSSYNEQYF
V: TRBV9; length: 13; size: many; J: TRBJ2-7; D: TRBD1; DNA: TGTGCCAGCAGCCCCTGGACAGGGGACGAGCAGTACTTC; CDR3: CASSPWTGDEQYF
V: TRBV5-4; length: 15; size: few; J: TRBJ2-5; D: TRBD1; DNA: TGTGCCAGCAGCTTGCAGGGGGCCCACCAAGAGACCCAGTACTTC; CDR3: CASSLQGAHQETQYF
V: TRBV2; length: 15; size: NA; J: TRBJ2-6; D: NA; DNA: TGTGCCAGCATCGGGCAGAGCTCTGGGGCCAACGTCCTGACTTTC; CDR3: CASIGQSSGANVLTF
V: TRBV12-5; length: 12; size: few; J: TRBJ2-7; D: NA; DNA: TGTGCTAGTGGTATGGCAGGCTACGAGCAGTACTTC; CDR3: CASGMAGYEQYF
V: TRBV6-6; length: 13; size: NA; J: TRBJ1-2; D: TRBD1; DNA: TGTGCCAGCACAGGGGGCGCAAGGGCCGGCTACACCTTC; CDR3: CASTGGARAGYTF
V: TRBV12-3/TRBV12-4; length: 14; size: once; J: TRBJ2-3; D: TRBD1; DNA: TGTGCCAGCAGTTGGACAGGGGGGTTAGATACGCAGTATTTT; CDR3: CASSWTGGLDTQYF
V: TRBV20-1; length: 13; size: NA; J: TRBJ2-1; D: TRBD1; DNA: TGCAGTGCTCGGACAGGTCCTGGCAATGAGCAGTTCTTC; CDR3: CSARTGPGNEQFF
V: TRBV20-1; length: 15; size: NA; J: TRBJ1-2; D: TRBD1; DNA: TGCAGTGCTAGAAGGCAGGGGGATGGTAACTATGGCTACACCTTC; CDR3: CSARRQGDGNYGYTF
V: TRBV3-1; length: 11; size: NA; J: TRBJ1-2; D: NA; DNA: TGTGTCAGCAGCCAACAGTATGGCTACACCTTC; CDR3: CVSSQQYGYTF
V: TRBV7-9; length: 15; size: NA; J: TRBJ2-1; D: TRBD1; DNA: TGTGCCAGCAGCACCGACAGGGGCGCCTACAATGAGCAGTTCTTC; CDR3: CASSTDRGAYNEQFF
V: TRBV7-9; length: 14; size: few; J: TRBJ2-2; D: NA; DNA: TGTGCCAGCAGTTCCCTCTATGGCACCGGGGAGCTGTTTTTT; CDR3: CASSSLYGTGELFF
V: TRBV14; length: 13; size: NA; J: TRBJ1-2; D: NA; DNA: TGTGCCAGCAGCCTGGAGGGACGCTATGGCTACACCTTC; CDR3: CASSLEGRYGYTF
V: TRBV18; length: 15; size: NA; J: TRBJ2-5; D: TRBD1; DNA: TGTGCCAGCTCTCCGGGGACAGGGATCGGAGAGACCCAGTACTTC; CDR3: CASSPGTGIGETQYF
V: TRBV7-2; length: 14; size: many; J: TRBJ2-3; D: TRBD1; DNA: TGTGCCAGCAGCTTAAGGGGGCGTACAGATACGCAGTATTTT; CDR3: CASSLRGRTDTQYF
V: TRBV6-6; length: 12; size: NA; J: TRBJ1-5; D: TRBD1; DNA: TGTGCCACTAGGACAGGGTTTCAGCCCCAGCATTTT; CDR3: CATRTGFQPQHF